Following are 27 T cell receptor beta chains from one sample sequenced in a study of blood T cells in healthy people across ages. Then a second PCR, running roughly 7 to 11 cycles, was carried out with a sample-barcoded 5' primer and a J-beta primer mix. TCRdb re-analysed the 5' RACE reads in MiXCR, keeping a single row per CDR3 protein. Counted here are fewer than 700,000 distinct CDR3 sequences, roughly 48% occurring once; the ten biggest clones make up 20% to 25%. Sequenced sample: blood. All receptors come from a man older than 75 in good health.

This clonotype was picked up many times. The chain is built from TRBV7-9 and TRBJ2-3; D unclear. The germline V and J ends were trimmed by 3 bases and 1 base, with 5 bases remaining between them. Germline CDR1 is SEHNR and CDR2 is FQNEAQ (reference sequence). The CDR3 is made up of 13 amino acids. CDR3 DNA sequence: TGTGCCAGCAGCTTTGATGGCACAGATACGCAGTATTTT. Its protein product is CASSFDGTDTQYF.

This sequence joins TRBV2 and TRBJ2-7; 8 nucleotides line up with TRBD1. CDR1 is SNHLY and CDR2 is FYNNEI in the germline V gene. With V trimmed by 7 bases and J by 5 bases, 7 bases remained unmatched. The CDR3 is made up of 13 amino acids. As DNA, the CDR3 is TGTGCCAGCAAACGGGACAGGTCCCACGAGCAGTACTTC. This codes for CASKRDRSHEQYF.

The J gene is TRBJ2-5, the V gene TRBV29-1; D may be TRBD1 (6 bases). The better agreement between TRBJ2-7 and the DNA end casts doubt on the J call. Germline V gives CDR1 SQVTM, CDR2 ANQGSEA. The CDR3 sequence is 15 residues long. CDR3 DNA sequence: TGCAGCGTTCCCGGCGGACAGACAAACCAATACGAGCAGTACTTC. This translates into CSVPGGQTNQYEQYF.

This clonotype occurred a few times. V gene TRBV20-1 combines with J gene TRBJ2-7; 8 nucleotides agree with TRBD2. The CDR3 is made up of 15 amino acids. CDR1 and CDR2 (germline): DFQATT, SNEGSKA (reference sequence). After removal of 0 bases from V and 2 bases from J, the junction contained 6 bases not matched to a gene. The CDR3 is CSARDPTSAPYEQYF. For the CDR3, the DNA is TGCAGTGCTAGAGATCCGACTAGCGCACCCTACGAGCAGTACTTC.

J is TRBJ2-3 and V is TRBV7-3; a possible D gene is TRBD1 (5 bases). Germline V gives CDR1 SGHTA, CDR2 FQGTGA. The CDR3 contains 15 residues. Trimming took off 0 bases at V and 4 bases at J, with 11 bases between the two ends. The CDR3 spells CASSLTPGLPDTQYF. CDR3 nucleotide sequence: TGTGCCAGCAGCTTAACACCAGGGCTGCCAGATACGCAGTATTTT. The entire variable domain, with the rest obtained from reference TRBV7-3 and TRBJ2-3, is as follows: GAGVSQTPSNKVTEKGKYVELRCDPISGHTALYWYRQSLGQGPEFLIYFQGTGAADDSGLPNDRFFAVRPEGSVSTLKIQRTERGDSAVYLCASSLTPGLPDTQYFGPGTRLTVL.

Details on this clonotype: One base away lies a much larger clone, so this may be a sequencing read error. The chain employs TRBV7-2 and TRBJ2-7, with 14 bases fitting TRBD2. CDR3 length: 19 residues. Germline loops: CDR1 SGHTA, CDR2 FQGNSA. The V segment lost 7 bases and the J segment 7 bases; nucleotides outside the gene matches: 21. The DNA for the CDR3 is TGTGCCAGCAAGCTCTGGGGGACTAGCGGGGGCGGAACCGACAATGAGCAGTACTTC. Protein product: CASKLWGTSGGGTDNEQYF.

This clonotype was observed a few times. The chain carries TRBV7-9 and TRBJ2-3; TRBD2 aligns across 8 bases. Trimming took 5 bases from V and 1 from J; bases not matched to a gene: 8. The CDR3 runs to 16 residues. From germline, CDR1 is SEHNR and CDR2 FQNEAQ (reference sequence). CDR3 sequence reads: CASSEPRAGGTDTQYF. The DNA for the CDR3 is TGTGCCAGCAGCGAACCCCGAGCGGGGGGCACAGATACGCAGTATTTT.

This clonotype was seen a handful of times. The V call is TRBV2, the J call TRBJ2-3, with 10 bases matching TRBD2. This CDR3 spans 14 amino acids. Germline assignment: CDR1 SNHLY and CDR2 FYNNEI. V shed 4 bases, J shed 6 bases, and the junction held 4 bases outside the gene matches. The CDR3 DNA is TGTGCCAGCAGTGCCTCACTAGCGGGGGATACGCAGTATTTT. Its protein is CASSASLAGDTQYF. Filled out from reference TRBV2 and TRBJ2-3, the complete variable domain reads EPEVTQTPSHQVTQMGQEVILRCVPISNHLYFYWYRQILGQKVEFLVSFYNNEISEKSEIFDDQFSVERPDGSNFTLKIRSTKLEDSAMYFCASSASLAGDTQYFGPGTRLTVL.

The CDR3 region has the DNA TGTGCCAGCAGCGTAGCTCCCGGGGCTAGCGGAGACAATGAGCAGTTCTTC. Amino acid sequence: CASSVAPGASGDNEQFF. V usage is TRBV9 and J usage is TRBJ2-1, with TRBD2 identical over 7 bases. V dropped 0 bases and J dropped 5; count of bases not matched to a gene: 11. CDR1 and CDR2 from the germline V gene are SGDLS and YYNGEE. The CDR3 spans 17 residues.

The V and J genes are TRBV28 and TRBJ2-5; TRBD1 or TRBD2 may be the D gene (5 bases each). The better agreement between TRBJ2-7 and the DNA end casts doubt on the J call. The CDR3 consists of 12 residues. CDR1 MDHEN and CDR2 SYDVKM come from the germline V gene. CDR3 in DNA: TGTGCCACACAAGGGGCGGGCTACGAGCAGTACTTC. Protein sequence: CATQGAGYEQYF.

This clonotype was counted at least ten times. J is TRBJ2-3 and V is TRBV12-3 or TRBV12-4, with TRBD2 matching 9 bases. The CDR3 has 16 amino acids. J was trimmed by 4 bases and V by 3 bases; bases with no gene match: 8. The CDR3 nucleotides are TGTGCCAGCAGTTTTCGGAGCGGGGGGAACTCAGATACGCAGTATTTT. Amino acids: CASSFRSGGNSDTQYF.

The chain recombines TRBV7-8 with TRBJ2-1; tentatively, D is TRBD1 (5 bases). CDR1 and CDR2 (germline): SGHVS, FQNEAQ. The length of the CDR3 is 15 residues. Between the trimmed V and J ends, which lost 0 bases and 4 bases, there was a span of 10 bases. In DNA, the CDR3 is TGTGCCAGCAGCTTAGCAGGGGCGCATTACAATGAGCAGTTCTTC. The encoded protein is CASSLAGAHYNEQFF.

This clonotype was detected a few times. This rearrangement joins TRBV20-1 to TRBJ2-7, with D maybe TRBD2 (5 bases). Between the trimmed V and J ends, which lost 6 bases and 5 bases, there was a span of 20 bases. The CDR3 is 14 residues long. Germline V CDR1 and CDR2: DFQATT, SNEGSKA (reference sequence). The CDR3 bases are TGCAGTGCCCGTAGAGGGTTTTTGGAGGACGAGCAGTACTTC. Translated: CSARRGFLEDEQYF.

V is TRBV5-1 and J is TRBJ2-1; D perhaps matches TRBD2 (6 bases). Germline V gene data show CDR1 as SGHRS and CDR2 as YFSETQ. The CDR3 sequence is 15 residues long. V dropped 3 bases and J dropped 8 bases, with 18 bases sitting between them. The CDR3 DNA follows: TGCGCCAGCAGCTCGGGACTCCAAGCCTGGCATGAGCAGTTCTTC. It is translated as CASSSGLQAWHEQFF.

In this sample, this clonotype turned up a few times. A read error may be the cause here, since a much bigger clone is one base away. The chain joins TRBV6-5 to TRBJ2-7; no clear D. V was cut by 6 bases and J by 1 base, with 13 bases left in between. Germline-derived CDR1 and CDR2 are MNHEY and SVGAGI. The CDR3 contains 14 residues. CDR3 sequence: CASSASSPSYEQYF. CDR3 bases: TGTGCCAGCAGCGCTTCCTCCCCGTCCTACGAGCAGTACTTC.

The chain recombines TRBV28 with TRBJ2-1, with 7 bases aligning to TRBD1. This CDR3 is built from 18 residues. Trimming cost V 6 bases and J 13 bases; bases outside gene matches: 27. Germline V gene sequence: CDR1 MDHEN, CDR2 SYDVKM. The CDR3 bases are TGTGCCAGCAGCACCCCTTTCCGGGACAGAGCTGAACAAGAGGCCCAGTTCTTC. Amino acid sequence: CASSTPFRDRAEQEAQFF.

The chain carries TRBV10-3 and TRBJ1-4, with D tentatively TRBD1 (5 bases). V was shortened by 8 bases and J by 8 bases, with 12 bases between the two germline ends. The length of the CDR3 is 12 residues. The V gene's germline CDR1 is ENHRY and CDR2 SYGVKD. As DNA, the CDR3 is TGTGCCATCGGGGCAGGAGCCGAAAAACTGTTTTTT. Its protein is CAIGAGAEKLFF.

This chain links TRBV15 with TRBJ2-1, with D possibly matching TRBD2 (7 bases). CDR3 size: 17 residues. CDR1 and CDR2 (germline): LNHNV, YYDKDF (reference sequence). V was cut by 1 base and J by 4 bases, with 17 bases left in between. The CDR3 region has the DNA TGTGCCACCAGCAGAGGGGGGGCGGGAGAGGGGTACAATGAGCAGTTCTTC. Translation gives CATSRGGAGEGYNEQFF.

The genes are TRBV20-1 and TRBJ2-6; D remains ambiguous. CDR1 is DFQATT, CDR2 SNEGSKA, per germline (reference sequence). The CDR3 spans 14 residues. Trimming removed 6 bases from V and 1 base from J, with 10 bases in between. CDR3 amino acids: CSAQDSSGANVLTF. For the CDR3, the DNA is TGCAGTGCCCAAGACTCTTCTGGGGCCAACGTCCTGACTTTC.

The chain is built from TRBV2 and TRBJ2-7; TRBD2 agrees at 8 bases. The junction had 9 bases not matched to a gene; V was cut back by 5 bases and J by 6 bases. The CDR3 spans 14 residues. CDR1 and CDR2 from the germline V gene are SNHLY and FYNNEI. The CDR3 protein is CASSSERESGEQYF. The CDR3 bases are TGTGCCAGCAGTTCAGAGCGGGAGTCCGGCGAGCAGTACTTC.

The J gene is TRBJ2-5, the V gene TRBV6-2 or TRBV6-3, with no clear D. V lost 10 bases and J 5 bases, leaving 8 bases between the germline ends. This CDR3 spans 10 amino acids. Germline CDR1 MNHEY, CDR2 SVGEGT. CDR3 DNA sequence: TGTGCCACCCAAAAGGAGACCCAGTACTTC. Translating it yields CATQKETQYF.

V usage is TRBV27 and J usage is TRBJ1-2, with D unclear. This CDR3 contains 14 residues. Trimming shortened V by 4 bases and J by 3 bases, and 12 bases separated the two germline ends. Germline CDR1 and CDR2: MNHEY and SMNVEV (reference sequence). The CDR3 here is CASSSLGRYYGYTF. The CDR3, as DNA: TGTGCCAGCAGTTCCCTGGGCAGGTACTATGGCTACACCTTC.

Points on this clonotype: A junction end diverges from the germline sequence, so it may reflect a read error. The V call is TRBV12-3 or TRBV12-4, the J call TRBJ1-2, with a weak D call TRBD1 (5 bases). This CDR3 has 15 amino acids. The CDR3 spells CAGSSGLSGFSGYTF. CDR3 DNA: TGTGCCGGCAGTTCCGGGCTCTCAGGGTTCTCTGGCTACACCTTC.

The V and J genes are TRBV12-3 or TRBV12-4 and TRBJ2-7; 8 bases line up with TRBD1. Trimming at V came to 5 bases and at J to 3 bases, leaving 6 bases not matched to a gene. This CDR3 contains 14 residues. Here the CDR3 DNA reads TGTGCCAGCAGTGCACAGGGGGGATACTACGAGCAGTACTTC. Encoded protein: CASSAQGGYYEQYF.

The chain recombines TRBV5-1 with TRBJ2-5, with TRBD2 matching 9 bases. The J call may be in error: the DNA end matches TRBJ2-7 better. CDR1 is SGHRS and CDR2 is YFSETQ in the germline V gene. The CDR3 has 15 residues. CDR3 amino acids: CASSLAGTSPHEQYF. The CDR3 DNA follows: TGCGCCAGCAGCTTGGCGGGGACTAGCCCCCACGAGCAGTACTTC.

Here the CDR3 DNA reads TGCAGTGCTAGAGTTCAGGGGTCCTTCTATGGCTACACCTTC. Translation gives CSARVQGSFYGYTF. This sequence joins TRBV20-1 and TRBJ1-2, with D perhaps matching TRBD1 (6 bases). V was cut by 1 base and J by 4 bases, with 13 bases left in between. CDR1 DFQATT and CDR2 SNEGSKA come from the germline V gene (reference sequence). This CDR3 spans 14 amino acids.

Note on this clonotype: At one of its ends the junction is not consistent with the germline gene, which may arise from a read error. The V gene is TRBV6-2 or TRBV6-3, the J gene TRBJ2-7; D unclear. The germline gives CDR1 MNHEY, CDR2 SVGEGT. The CDR3 totals 13 residues. The CDR3 region has the DNA TGTGCCAGCAGTGACTCTGCCCCCTACGAGCAGTACTTC. This encodes CASSDSAPYEQYF.